Here is one TCR beta chain with its context. This record belongs to a study of blood T cell repertoires in COVID-19. This CDR3 is 15 amino acids long. V was trimmed by 0 bases and J by 0 bases, leaving 8 bases between them. CDR1 and CDR2 from the germline V gene are SGHRS and YFSETQ. The data were produced by immunoSEQ multiplex PCR, yet TCRdb's version contains in-frame clones alone and is incomplete. Of roughly 320,000 clones listed, 65% to 90% were seen once; the top ten hold about 4.1%. Material: PBMCs or T cells enriched from blood (not recorded which). This chain uses TRBV5-1 with TRBJ2-3, with D possibly matching TRBD2 (5 bases). This sequence was found in a man younger than 40 who had recovered from COVID-19. The CDR3 nucleotides read TGCGCCAGCAGCTTGGAGGACTTCAGCACAGATACGCAGTATTTT. Its protein is CASSLEDFSTDTQYF.